This T cell receptor (beta chain) was captured in a study of T cell repertoires in cytomegalovirus infection. The J segment lost 7 bases and the V segment lost 3 bases, leaving 8 bases of the junction unmatched. In germline, CDR1 is LNHDA, CDR2 SQIVND (reference sequence). CDR3 length equals 14 residues. MiXCR, run by TCRdb on the reads, gives a single entry per CDR3 protein. The data hold around 180,000 distinct CDR3 sequences, with under 25% observed a single time. Sequenced input: PBMCs. This sequence was found in a human donor in good health (CMV status not recorded). Some clones in this sample may be carry-over from other donors' samples. The chain employs TRBV19 and TRBJ2-7; 8 bases map to TRBD1. In nucleotides, the CDR3 is TGTGCCAGTAGTATCGGACAGGGCATGGGGGAGCAGTACTTC. It encodes CASSIGQGMGEQYF. Filled out from reference TRBV19 and TRBJ2-7, the complete variable domain reads DGGITQSPKYLFRKEGQNVTLSCEQNLNHDAMYWYRQDPGQGLRLIYYSQIVNDFQKGDIAEGYSVSREKKESFPLTVTSAQKNPTAFYLCASSIGQGMGEQYFGPGTRLTVT.